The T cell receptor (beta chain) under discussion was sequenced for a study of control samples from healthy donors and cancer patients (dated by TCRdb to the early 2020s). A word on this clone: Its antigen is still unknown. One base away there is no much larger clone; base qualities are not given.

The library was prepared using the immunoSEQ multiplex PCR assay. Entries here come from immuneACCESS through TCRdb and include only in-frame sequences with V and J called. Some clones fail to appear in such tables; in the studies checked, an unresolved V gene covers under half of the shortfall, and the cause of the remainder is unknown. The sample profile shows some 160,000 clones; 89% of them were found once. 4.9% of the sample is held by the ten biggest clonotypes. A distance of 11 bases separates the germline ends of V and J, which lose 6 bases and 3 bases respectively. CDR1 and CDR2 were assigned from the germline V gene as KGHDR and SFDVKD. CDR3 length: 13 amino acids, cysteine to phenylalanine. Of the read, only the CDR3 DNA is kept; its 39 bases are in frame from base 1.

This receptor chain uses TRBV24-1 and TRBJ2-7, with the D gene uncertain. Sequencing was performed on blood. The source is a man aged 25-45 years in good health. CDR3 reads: CATSQGGNYEQYF. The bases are TGTGCCACCAGTCAAGGCGGAAACTACGAGCAGTACTTC.